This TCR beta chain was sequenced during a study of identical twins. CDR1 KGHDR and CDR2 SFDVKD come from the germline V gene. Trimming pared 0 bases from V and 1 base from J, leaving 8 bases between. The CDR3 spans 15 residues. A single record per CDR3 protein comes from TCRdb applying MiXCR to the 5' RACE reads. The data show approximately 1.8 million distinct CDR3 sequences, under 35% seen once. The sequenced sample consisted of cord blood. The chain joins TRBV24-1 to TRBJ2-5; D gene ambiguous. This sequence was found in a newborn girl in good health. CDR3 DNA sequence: TGTGCCACCAGTGATTTGATTATGGTCCAAGAGACCCAGTACTTC. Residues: CATSDLIMVQETQYF.